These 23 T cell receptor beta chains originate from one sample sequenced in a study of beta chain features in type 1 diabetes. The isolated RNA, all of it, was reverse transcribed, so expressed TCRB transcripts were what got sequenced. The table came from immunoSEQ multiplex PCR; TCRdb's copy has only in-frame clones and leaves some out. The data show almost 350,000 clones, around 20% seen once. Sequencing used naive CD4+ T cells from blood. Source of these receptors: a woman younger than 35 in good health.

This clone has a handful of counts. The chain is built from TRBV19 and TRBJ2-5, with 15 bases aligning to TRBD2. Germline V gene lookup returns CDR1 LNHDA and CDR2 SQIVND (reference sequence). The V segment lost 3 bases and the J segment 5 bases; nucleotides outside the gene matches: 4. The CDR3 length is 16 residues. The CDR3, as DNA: TGTGCCAGTAGTATGGGACTAGCGGGAGGTAGGGAGACCCAGTACTTC. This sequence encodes CASSMGLAGGRETQYF.

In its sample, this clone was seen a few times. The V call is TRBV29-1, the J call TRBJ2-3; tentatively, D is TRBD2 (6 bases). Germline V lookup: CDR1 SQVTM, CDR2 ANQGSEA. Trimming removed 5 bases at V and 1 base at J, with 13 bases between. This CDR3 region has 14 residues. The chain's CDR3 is CSVLLAGRTDTQYF. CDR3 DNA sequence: TGCAGCGTTTTACTTGCGGGGCGCACAGATACGCAGTATTTT.

The chain's CDR3 is CASSPGTSGRRGTDTQYF. The CDR3 region has the DNA TGTGCCAGCAGCCCCGGGACTAGCGGGAGAAGGGGCACAGATACGCAGTATTTT. This chain connects TRBV13 to TRBJ2-3; 14 positions agree with TRBD2. The CDR3 has 18 residues. Trimming removed 5 bases from V and 1 base from J; junction bases left unmatched: 8. Germline values: CDR1 PRHDT, CDR2 FYEKMQ (reference sequence).

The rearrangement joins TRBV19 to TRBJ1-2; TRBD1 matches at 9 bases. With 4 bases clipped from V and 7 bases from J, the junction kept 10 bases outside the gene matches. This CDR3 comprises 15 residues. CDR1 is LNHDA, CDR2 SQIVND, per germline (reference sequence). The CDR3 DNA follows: TGTGCCAGTAGTACGCACCGGGACAGGGCGTCTGGCTACACCTTC. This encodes CASSTHRDRASGYTF.

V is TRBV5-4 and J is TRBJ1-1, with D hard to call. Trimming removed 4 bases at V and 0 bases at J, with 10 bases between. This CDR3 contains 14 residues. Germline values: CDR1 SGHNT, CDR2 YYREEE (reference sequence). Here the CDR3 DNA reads TGTGCCAGCAGCCGCGCGTCGATGAACACTGAAGCTTTCTTT. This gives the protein CASSRASMNTEAFF.

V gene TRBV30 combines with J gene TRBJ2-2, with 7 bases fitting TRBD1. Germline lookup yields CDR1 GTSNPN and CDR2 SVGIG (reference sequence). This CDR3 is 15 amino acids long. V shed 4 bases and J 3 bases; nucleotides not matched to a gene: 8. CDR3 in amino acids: CAWIPDRAYTGELFF. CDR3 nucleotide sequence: TGTGCCTGGATTCCTGACAGGGCCTACACCGGGGAGCTGTTTTTT.

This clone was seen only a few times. The CDR3 DNA reads TGTGCCAGCAGCCGGGACTACAACTACGAGCAGTACTTC. It translates to CASSRDYNYEQYF. The chain couples TRBV7-9 to TRBJ2-7; TRBD2 aligns across 7 bases. V lost 5 bases, J lost 3 bases, and 4 bases stayed unmatched. This CDR3 spans 13 amino acids. CDR1 is SEHNR, CDR2 FQNEAQ, per germline (reference sequence).

The DNA for the CDR3 is TGCGCCAGCAGCCCTGGGCGGCTAGCGGGAGACAATGAGCAGTTCTTC. Amino acids: CASSPGRLAGDNEQFF. The rearrangement joins TRBV4-1 to TRBJ2-1, with TRBD2 matching over 10 bases. The germline CDR1 and CDR2 sequences are MGHRA and YSYEKL. The CDR3 is 16 amino acids. V lost 4 bases and J lost 5; bases outside the gene matches: 8.

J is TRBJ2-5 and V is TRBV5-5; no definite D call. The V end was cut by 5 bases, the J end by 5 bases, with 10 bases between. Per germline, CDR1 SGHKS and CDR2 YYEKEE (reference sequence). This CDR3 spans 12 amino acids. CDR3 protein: CASSWSLETQYF. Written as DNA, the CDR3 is TGTGCCAGCAGTTGGAGTTTGGAGACCCAGTACTTC.

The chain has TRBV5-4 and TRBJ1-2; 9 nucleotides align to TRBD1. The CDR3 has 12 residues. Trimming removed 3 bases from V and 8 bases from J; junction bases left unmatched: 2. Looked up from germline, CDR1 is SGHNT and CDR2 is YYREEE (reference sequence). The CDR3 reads CASSWDRDGYTF. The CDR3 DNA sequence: TGTGCCAGCAGCTGGGACAGGGACGGCTACACCTTC. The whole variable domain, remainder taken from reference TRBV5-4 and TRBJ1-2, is ETGVTQSPTHLIKTRGQQVTLRCSSQSGHNTVSWYQQALGQGPQFIFQYYREEENGRGNFPPRFSGLQFPNYSSELNVNALELDDSALYLCASSWDRDGYTFGSGTRLTVV.

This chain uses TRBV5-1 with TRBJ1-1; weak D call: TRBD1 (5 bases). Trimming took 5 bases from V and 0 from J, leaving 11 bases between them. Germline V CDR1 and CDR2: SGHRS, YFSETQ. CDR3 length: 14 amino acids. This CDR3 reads CASSSDSMNTEAFF. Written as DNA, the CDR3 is TGCGCCAGCAGTTCAGACAGCATGAACACTGAAGCTTTCTTT. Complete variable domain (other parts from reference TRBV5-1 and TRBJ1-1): KAGVTQTPRYLIKTRGQQVTLSCSPISGHRSVSWYQQTPGQGLQFLFEYFSETQRNKGNFPGRFSGRQFSNSRSEMNVSTLELGDSALYLCASSSDSMNTEAFFGQGTRLTVV.

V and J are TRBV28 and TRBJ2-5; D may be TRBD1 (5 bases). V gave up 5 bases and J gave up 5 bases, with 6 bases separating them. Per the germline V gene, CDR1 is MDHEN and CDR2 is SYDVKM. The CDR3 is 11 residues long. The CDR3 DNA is TGTGCCAGCAGTAGACAGGAGACCCAGTACTTC. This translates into CASSRQETQYF. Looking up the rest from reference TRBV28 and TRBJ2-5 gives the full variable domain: DVKVTQSSRYLVKRTGEKVFLECVQDMDHENMFWYRQDPGLGLRLIYFSYDVKMKEKGDIPEGYSVSREKKERFSLILESASTNQTSMYLCASSRQETQYFGPGTRLLVL.

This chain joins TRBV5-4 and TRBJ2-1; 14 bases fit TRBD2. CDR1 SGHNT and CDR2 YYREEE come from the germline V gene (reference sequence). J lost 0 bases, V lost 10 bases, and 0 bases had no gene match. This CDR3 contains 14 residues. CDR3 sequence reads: CAGTSGGSYNEQFF. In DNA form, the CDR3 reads TGTGCCGGGACTAGCGGGGGCTCCTACAATGAGCAGTTCTTC.

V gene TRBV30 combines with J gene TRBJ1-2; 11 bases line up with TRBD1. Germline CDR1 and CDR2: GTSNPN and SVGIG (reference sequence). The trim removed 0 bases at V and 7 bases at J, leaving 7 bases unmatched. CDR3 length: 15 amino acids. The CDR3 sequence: CAWSVMDRGLGGYTF. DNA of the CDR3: TGTGCCTGGAGTGTAATGGACAGGGGGCTCGGTGGCTACACCTTC. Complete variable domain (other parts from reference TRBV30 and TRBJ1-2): SQTIHQWPATLVQPVGSPLSLECTVEGTSNPNLYWYRQAAGRGLQLLFYSVGIGQISSEVPQNLSASRPQDRQFILSSKKLLLSDSGFYLCAWSVMDRGLGGYTFGSGTRLTVV.

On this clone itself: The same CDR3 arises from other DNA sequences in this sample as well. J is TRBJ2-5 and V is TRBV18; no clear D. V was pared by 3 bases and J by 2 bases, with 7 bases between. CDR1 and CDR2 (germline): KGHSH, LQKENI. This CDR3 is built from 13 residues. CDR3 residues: CASSPRDQETQYF. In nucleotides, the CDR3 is TGTGCCAGCTCACCTCGAGATCAAGAGACCCAGTACTTC.

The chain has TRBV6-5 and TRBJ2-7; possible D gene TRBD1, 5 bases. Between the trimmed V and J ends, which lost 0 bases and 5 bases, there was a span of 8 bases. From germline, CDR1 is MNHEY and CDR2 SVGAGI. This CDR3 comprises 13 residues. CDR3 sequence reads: CASSYSKGDEQYF. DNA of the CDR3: TGTGCCAGCAGTTACTCGAAAGGGGACGAGCAGTACTTC.

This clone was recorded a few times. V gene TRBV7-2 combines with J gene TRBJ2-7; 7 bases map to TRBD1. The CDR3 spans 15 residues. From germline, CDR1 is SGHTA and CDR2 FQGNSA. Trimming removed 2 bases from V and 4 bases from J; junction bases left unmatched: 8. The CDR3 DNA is TGTGCCAGCAGCTTAAACAGGGGACGTTTGTACGAGCAGTACTTC. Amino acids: CASSLNRGRLYEQYF.

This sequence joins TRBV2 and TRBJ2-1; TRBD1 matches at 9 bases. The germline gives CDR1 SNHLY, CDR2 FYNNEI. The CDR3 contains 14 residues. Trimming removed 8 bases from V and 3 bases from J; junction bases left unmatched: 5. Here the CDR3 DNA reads TGTGCCAGCGGAGGACAGGGGAACTACAATGAGCAGTTCTTC. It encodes CASGGQGNYNEQFF.

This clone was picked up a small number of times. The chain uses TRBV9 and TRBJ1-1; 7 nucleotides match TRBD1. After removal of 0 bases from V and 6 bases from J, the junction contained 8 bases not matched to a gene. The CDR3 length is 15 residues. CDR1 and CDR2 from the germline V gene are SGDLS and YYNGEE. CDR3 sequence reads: CASSVANRQGPEAFF. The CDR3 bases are TGTGCCAGCAGCGTAGCAAATCGACAGGGCCCTGAAGCTTTCTTT.

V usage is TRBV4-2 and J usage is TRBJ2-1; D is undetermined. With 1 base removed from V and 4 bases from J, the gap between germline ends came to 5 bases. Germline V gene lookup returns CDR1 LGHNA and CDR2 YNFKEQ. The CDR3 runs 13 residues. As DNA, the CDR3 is TGTGCCAGCAGCCAAGGACTTTACAATGAGCAGTTCTTC. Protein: CASSQGLYNEQFF.

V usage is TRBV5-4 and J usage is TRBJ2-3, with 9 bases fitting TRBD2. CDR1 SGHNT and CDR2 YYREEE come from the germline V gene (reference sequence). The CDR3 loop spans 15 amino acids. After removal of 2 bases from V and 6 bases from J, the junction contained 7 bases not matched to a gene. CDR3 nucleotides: TGTGCCAGCAGCTTAAGCGGGGGGCCGGGGGATACGCAGTATTTT. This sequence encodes CASSLSGGPGDTQYF.

Written as DNA, the CDR3 is TGTGCCTGGAGTGGAGGAGGGAAAAACATTCAGTACTTC. Protein: CAWSGGGKNIQYF. The chain combines TRBV30 with TRBJ2-4, with D possibly being TRBD2 (6 bases). There are 13 residues in the CDR3. The V end lost 1 base, the J end lost 4 bases, and 8 bases lay between the germline ends. Looked up from germline, CDR1 is GTSNPN and CDR2 is SVGIG (reference sequence).

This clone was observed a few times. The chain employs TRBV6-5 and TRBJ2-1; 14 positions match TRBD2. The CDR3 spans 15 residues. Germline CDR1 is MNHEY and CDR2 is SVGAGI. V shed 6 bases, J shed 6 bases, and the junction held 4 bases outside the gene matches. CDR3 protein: CASRLGLAGANEQFF. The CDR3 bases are TGTGCCAGCAGACTGGGACTAGCGGGAGCCAATGAGCAGTTCTTC.